Listed here are 10 T cell receptor beta chains from one sample, sequenced in a study of monozygotic twins with inflammatory bowel disease. TCRdb reprocessed the 5' RACE reads, with one entry per CDR3 protein and no DNA. This sample lists approximately 330,000 distinct CDR3 sequences; its ten largest clones have 2% to 2.5%. The sample taken for sequencing was blood. These receptors originate from a human donor with ulcerative colitis or Crohn's disease, or a healthy co-twin of an affected twin (not recorded which).

The rearrangement joins TRBV19 to TRBJ1-1. The CDR3 is 16 residues long. Germline CDR1 is LNHDA and CDR2 is SQIVND (reference sequence). CDR3 sequence reads: CASSIVLGRLNTEAFF.

The rearrangement uses TRBV20-1 and TRBJ1-3; the D call from TCRdb, TRBD1, cannot be confirmed without DNA. Per germline, CDR1 DFQATT and CDR2 SNEGSKA (reference sequence). This CDR3 is 19 amino acids long. This CDR3 reads CSARDLGDMGGTPGNTIYF.

This chain uses TRBV12-3 or TRBV12-4 with TRBJ2-7; TCRdb designates TRBD1, a call that cannot be tested without DNA. The CDR3 runs to 14 residues. The CDR3 loop reads CASSFVGGLYEQYF.

The chain employs TRBV28 and TRBJ2-2; no DNA is available, so the TRBD2 call from TCRdb remains unchecked. Germline CDR1 MDHEN, CDR2 SYDVKM. The length of the CDR3 is 16 residues. The CDR3 reads CASSPNGRRRTGELFF.

This chain links TRBV6-5 with TRBJ1-2; there is no DNA to check the TCRdb D call of TRBD1. The CDR3 loop spans 13 amino acids. Germline V gives CDR1 MNHEY, CDR2 SVGAGI. The CDR3 reads CASTPGSYYGYTF.

This chain joins TRBV6-5 and TRBJ1-1. CDR1 and CDR2 (germline): MNHEY, SVGAGI. The CDR3 length is 13 residues. The CDR3 here is CASSHTTAAEAFF.

This rearrangement joins TRBV7-2 to TRBJ1-5. The CDR3 length is 15 residues. Germline-derived CDR1 and CDR2 are SGHTA and FQGNSA. The CDR3: CASSLVGSAGQPQHF. Looking up the rest from reference TRBV7-2 and TRBJ1-5 gives the full variable domain: GAGVSQSPSNKVTEKGKDVELRCDPISGHTALYWYRQSLGQGLEFLIYFQGNSAPDKSGLPSDRFSAERTGGSVSTLTIQRTQQEDSAVYLCASSLVGSAGQPQHFGDGTRLSIL.

V and J are TRBV5-4 and TRBJ2-5; TCRdb's D call, TRBD1, is unchecked because there is no DNA. CDR1 is SGHNT and CDR2 is YYREEE in the germline V gene (reference sequence). This CDR3 region has 17 residues. The CDR3 region is CASSGVIGGAGFETQYF.

The chain couples TRBV20-1 to TRBJ2-1; without DNA, the TCRdb call of TRBD2 cannot be checked. Germline V gives CDR1 DFQATT, CDR2 SNEGSKA (reference sequence). The CDR3 length is 15 residues. The CDR3: CSARDLGTSENEQFF.

The gene calls are TRBV9 and TRBJ1-6; there is no DNA to check the TCRdb D call of TRBD1. The CDR3 extends over 15 amino acids. CDR1 SGDLS and CDR2 YYNGEE come from the germline V gene. CDR3 sequence reads: CASKTVPEGFSPLHF. The whole variable domain, remainder taken from reference TRBV9 and TRBJ1-6, is DSGVTQTPKHLITATGQRVTLRCSPRSGDLSVYWYQQSLDQGLQFLIQYYNGEERAKGNILERFSAQQFPDLHSELNLSSLELGDSALYFCASKTVPEGFSPLHFGNGTRLTVT.